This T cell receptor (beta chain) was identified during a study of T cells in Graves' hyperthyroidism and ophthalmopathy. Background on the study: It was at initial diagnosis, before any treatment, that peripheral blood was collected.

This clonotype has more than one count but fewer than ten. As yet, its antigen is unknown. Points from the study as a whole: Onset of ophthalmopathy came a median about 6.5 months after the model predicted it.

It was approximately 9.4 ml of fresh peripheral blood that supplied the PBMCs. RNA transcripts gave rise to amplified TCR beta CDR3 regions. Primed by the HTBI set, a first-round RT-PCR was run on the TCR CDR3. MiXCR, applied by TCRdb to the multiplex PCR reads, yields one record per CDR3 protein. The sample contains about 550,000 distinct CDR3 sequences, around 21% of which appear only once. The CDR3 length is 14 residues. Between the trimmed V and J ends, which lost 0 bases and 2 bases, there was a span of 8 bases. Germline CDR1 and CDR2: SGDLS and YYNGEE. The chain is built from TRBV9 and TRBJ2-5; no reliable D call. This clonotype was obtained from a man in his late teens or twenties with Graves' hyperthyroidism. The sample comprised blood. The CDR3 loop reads CASSVGADQETQYF. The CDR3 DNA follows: TGTGCCAGCAGCGTAGGGGCAGATCAAGAGACCCAGTACTTC. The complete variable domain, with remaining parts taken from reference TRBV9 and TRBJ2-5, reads DSGVTQTPKHLITATGQRVTLRCSPRSGDLSVYWYQQSLDQGLQFLIQYYNGEERAKGNILERFSAQQFPDLHSELNLSSLELGDSALYFCASSVGADQETQYFGPGTRLLVL.